This T cell receptor beta chain stems from a study of blood T cell repertoires in COVID-19. As for the study in general: The United States, Italy and Spain were the sources of the acute and convalescent COVID-19 samples.

In the original analysis: Reference gene primer amplification gave estimated nucleated cell counts. Sequencing used immunoSEQ multiplex PCR; TCRdb keeps in-frame clones, though not all of them. V, J and clone size derive from that table, while D and trimming were established from the DNA sequence. The repertoire holds hundreds of thousands of clones, with approximately 86% as singletons. Per germline, CDR1 MNHEY and CDR2 SMNVEV (reference sequence). CDR3 size: 17 residues. Trimming took 6 bases from V and 2 from J; bases not matched to a gene: 13. Sample: peripheral blood. This sequence was found in a human donor in a cohort sampled during active COVID-19. This chain uses TRBV27 with TRBJ2-1; TRBD2 matches 7 bases. The chain's CDR3 is CASRTRGRAATYNEQFF. In nucleotides, the CDR3 is TGTGCCAGCAGGACCAGAGGGAGGGCAGCGACCTACAATGAGCAGTTCTTC.